The rows below give T cell receptor beta chains drawn from one sample of a study of blood T cell repertoires in COVID-19. Only in-frame clones appear in the TCRdb table, and some are missing; sequencing was by immunoSEQ multiplex PCR. The table lists under 200,000 clones, approximately 85% of them singletons. The sequenced material came from PBMCs or T cells enriched from blood (not recorded which). Every receptor here comes from a man aged 40-50 years with acute COVID-19. CDR3s leave out the opening cysteine and the closing phenylalanine or tryptophan. D genes are given only for firm matches.

v_gene: TRBV7-9; d_gene: .; j_gene: TRBJ2-1; CDR3aa: ASSQSPRKF
v_gene: TRBV5-1; d_gene: TRBD1; j_gene: TRBJ2-5; CDR3aa: ASSFTGEQETQY
v_gene: TRBV18; d_gene: .; j_gene: TRBJ2-3; CDR3aa: ASSPGTHTDTQY
v_gene: TRBV6-5; d_gene: .; j_gene: TRBJ1-4; CDR3aa: ASSPQLTNEKLF
v_gene: TRBV4-2; d_gene: TRBD1; j_gene: TRBJ1-2; CDR3aa: ASSPQGDVGYT
v_gene: TRBV19; d_gene: .; j_gene: TRBJ2-2; CDR3aa: ASSIAGTYTGELF
v_gene: TRBV2; d_gene: TRBD1; j_gene: TRBJ1-4; CDR3aa: ASSPTGGAKKLF
v_gene: TRBV18; d_gene: .; j_gene: TRBJ2-1; CDR3aa: ASSPVVDSYNEQF
v_gene: TRBV13; d_gene: TRBD2; j_gene: TRBJ2-7; CDR3aa: ASRRTSGGTYEQY
v_gene: TRBV27; d_gene: TRBD1; j_gene: TRBJ1-4; CDR3aa: ASSFRQGGKLF
v_gene: TRBV10-1; d_gene: .; j_gene: TRBJ2-2; CDR3aa: ASSREPGELF
v_gene: TRBV5-5; d_gene: TRBD1; j_gene: TRBJ2-3; CDR3aa: ASSLTGAWSTDTQY
v_gene: TRBV5-4; d_gene: TRBD2; j_gene: TRBJ2-2; CDR3aa: ASSLERDRWGELF
v_gene: TRBV19; d_gene: .; j_gene: TRBJ1-6; CDR3aa: ASRLQSNNSPLH
v_gene: TRBV7-8; d_gene: .; j_gene: TRBJ2-7; CDR3aa: ASNMGASYEQY
v_gene: TRBV2; d_gene: .; j_gene: TRBJ2-2; CDR3aa: ASSERQVGPGELF
v_gene: TRBV29-1; d_gene: .; j_gene: TRBJ1-2; CDR3aa: SVGADNGYT
v_gene: TRBV27; d_gene: TRBD1; j_gene: TRBJ2-5; CDR3aa: ASSRQGLGRETQY
v_gene: TRBV9; d_gene: .; j_gene: TRBJ2-3; CDR3aa: ASSPRGQGLWGDTQY
v_gene: TRBV28; d_gene: TRBD1; j_gene: TRBJ1-3; CDR3aa: ASSLGGGPPGNTIY
v_gene: TRBV21-1; d_gene: .; j_gene: TRBJ2-1; CDR3aa: ASSKVERQGPPSSYNEQF
v_gene: TRBV24-1; d_gene: .; j_gene: TRBJ1-1; CDR3aa: ATSEAGENTEAF
v_gene: TRBV28; d_gene: TRBD2; j_gene: TRBJ2-2; CDR3aa: ASSLWAGGLTGELF
v_gene: TRBV2; d_gene: .; j_gene: TRBJ1-1; CDR3aa: ASRRGAGTEAF
v_gene: TRBV6-5; d_gene: TRBD1; j_gene: TRBJ2-7; CDR3aa: ASSRTGDPTYEQY
v_gene: TRBV7-6; d_gene: TRBD1; j_gene: TRBJ1-2; CDR3aa: ASSLGTGAFDGYT
v_gene: TRBV4-1; d_gene: .; j_gene: TRBJ2-7; CDR3aa: ASSQVAPQTEQY
v_gene: TRBV7-3; d_gene: .; j_gene: TRBJ2-3; CDR3aa: ASSLGLSDTQY
v_gene: TRBV27; d_gene: .; j_gene: TRBJ2-3; CDR3aa: ASSLIARDTQY